These T cell receptor beta chains were read from a single sample in a study of PD-1 blockade in classical Hodgkin lymphoma. Clones were sequenced by immunoSEQ multiplex PCR, and TCRdb holds only the in-frame ones, with some missing. The sample lists about 46,000 clones; around 70% were seen once. The specimen comprised peripheral blood mononuclear cells (PBMCs), sampled at baseline. These TCRs come from a human donor with classical Hodgkin lymphoma. The CDR3 runs from the conserved cysteine through the conserved F or W. A D gene is named only where the DNA matches it firmly. Expanded clones are given a class, and other clones once, few, many or no size at all.

TRBD2	TRBV11-3	TRBJ2-5	NA	CASSSPSGTIGGTQYF	TGTGCCAGCAGCTCCCCTAGCGGGACCATCGGGGGGACCCAGTACTTC
NA	TRBV5-4	TRBJ2-2	NA	CASSPVPFGVGELFF	TGTGCCAGCAGCCCCGTCCCCTTCGGCGTCGGGGAGCTGTTTTTT
NA	TRBV6-6	TRBJ1-3	NA	CASSPLTGSTGNTIYF	TGTGCCAGCAGTCCTTTGACAGGTTCTACTGGAAACACCATATATTTT
NA	TRBV19	TRBJ2-2	once	CASSMSITGELFF	TGTGCCAGTAGTATGTCGATTACCGGGGAGCTGTTTTTT
TRBD2	TRBV5-1	TRBJ2-7	NA	CASSPGTSGTDEQYF	TGCGCCAGCAGCCCCGGGACTAGCGGGACGGACGAGCAGTACTTC
NA	TRBV11-3	TRBJ2-7	NA	CASSRNPGPSATYEQYF	TGTGCCAGCAGCCGAAATCCGGGTCCTAGCGCGACCTACGAGCAGTACTTC
NA	TRBV11-2	TRBJ2-7	NA	CASSLAETYEQYF	TGTGCCAGCAGCTTGGCAGAAACCTACGAGCAGTACTTC
NA	TRBV19	TRBJ2-2	NA	CASTRGGARELFF	TGTGCCAGTACGCGGGGCGGGGCCAGGGAGCTGTTTTTT
NA	TRBV11-2	TRBJ2-7	NA	CASSLSRAEQYF	TGTGCCAGCAGCTTAAGCAGGGCCGAGCAGTACTTC
TRBD1	TRBV9	TRBJ2-1	NA	CASSAGGNEQFF	TGTGCCAGCAGCGCAGGGGGCAATGAGCAGTTCTTC
NA	TRBV15	TRBJ2-6	NA	CATNKGLSNVLTF	TGTGCCACCAACAAGGGGTTATCCAACGTCCTGACTTTC
NA	TRBV25-1	TRBJ2-3	few	CASSEEGRVADTQYF	TGTGCCAGCAGTGAAGAGGGCAGGGTGGCAGATACGCAGTATTTT
NA	TRBV28	TRBJ1-2	few	CASKDSYYTF	TGTGCCAGCAAAGACAGTTACTACACCTTC
NA	TRBV2	TRBJ1-5	NA	CASMIDRSGQPQHF	TGTGCCAGCATGATAGACAGGAGTGGTCAGCCCCAGCATTTT